This T cell receptor (beta chain) was identified during a study of cytomegalovirus exposure and HLA in healthy donors. Germline values: CDR1 SNHLY, CDR2 FYNNEI. V lost 2 bases to trimming and J lost 1 base, with 6 bases between them. The CDR3 runs 14 residues. Primers: 60 Vbeta forward and 13 Jbeta reverse. The data were produced by immunoSEQ multiplex PCR, yet TCRdb's version contains in-frame clones alone and is incomplete. The sample gives about 85,000 clones, 80% of which show up once; 23% is in the top ten. The specimen sequenced was PBMCs. The source of this sequence is a woman in her forties or fifties in good health and CMV-seropositive. The rearrangement uses TRBV2 and TRBJ2-1; no clear D. CDR3 in DNA: TGTGCCAGCAGTGAAAAACTTTCCTACAATGAGCAGTTCTTC. This encodes CASSEKLSYNEQFF.